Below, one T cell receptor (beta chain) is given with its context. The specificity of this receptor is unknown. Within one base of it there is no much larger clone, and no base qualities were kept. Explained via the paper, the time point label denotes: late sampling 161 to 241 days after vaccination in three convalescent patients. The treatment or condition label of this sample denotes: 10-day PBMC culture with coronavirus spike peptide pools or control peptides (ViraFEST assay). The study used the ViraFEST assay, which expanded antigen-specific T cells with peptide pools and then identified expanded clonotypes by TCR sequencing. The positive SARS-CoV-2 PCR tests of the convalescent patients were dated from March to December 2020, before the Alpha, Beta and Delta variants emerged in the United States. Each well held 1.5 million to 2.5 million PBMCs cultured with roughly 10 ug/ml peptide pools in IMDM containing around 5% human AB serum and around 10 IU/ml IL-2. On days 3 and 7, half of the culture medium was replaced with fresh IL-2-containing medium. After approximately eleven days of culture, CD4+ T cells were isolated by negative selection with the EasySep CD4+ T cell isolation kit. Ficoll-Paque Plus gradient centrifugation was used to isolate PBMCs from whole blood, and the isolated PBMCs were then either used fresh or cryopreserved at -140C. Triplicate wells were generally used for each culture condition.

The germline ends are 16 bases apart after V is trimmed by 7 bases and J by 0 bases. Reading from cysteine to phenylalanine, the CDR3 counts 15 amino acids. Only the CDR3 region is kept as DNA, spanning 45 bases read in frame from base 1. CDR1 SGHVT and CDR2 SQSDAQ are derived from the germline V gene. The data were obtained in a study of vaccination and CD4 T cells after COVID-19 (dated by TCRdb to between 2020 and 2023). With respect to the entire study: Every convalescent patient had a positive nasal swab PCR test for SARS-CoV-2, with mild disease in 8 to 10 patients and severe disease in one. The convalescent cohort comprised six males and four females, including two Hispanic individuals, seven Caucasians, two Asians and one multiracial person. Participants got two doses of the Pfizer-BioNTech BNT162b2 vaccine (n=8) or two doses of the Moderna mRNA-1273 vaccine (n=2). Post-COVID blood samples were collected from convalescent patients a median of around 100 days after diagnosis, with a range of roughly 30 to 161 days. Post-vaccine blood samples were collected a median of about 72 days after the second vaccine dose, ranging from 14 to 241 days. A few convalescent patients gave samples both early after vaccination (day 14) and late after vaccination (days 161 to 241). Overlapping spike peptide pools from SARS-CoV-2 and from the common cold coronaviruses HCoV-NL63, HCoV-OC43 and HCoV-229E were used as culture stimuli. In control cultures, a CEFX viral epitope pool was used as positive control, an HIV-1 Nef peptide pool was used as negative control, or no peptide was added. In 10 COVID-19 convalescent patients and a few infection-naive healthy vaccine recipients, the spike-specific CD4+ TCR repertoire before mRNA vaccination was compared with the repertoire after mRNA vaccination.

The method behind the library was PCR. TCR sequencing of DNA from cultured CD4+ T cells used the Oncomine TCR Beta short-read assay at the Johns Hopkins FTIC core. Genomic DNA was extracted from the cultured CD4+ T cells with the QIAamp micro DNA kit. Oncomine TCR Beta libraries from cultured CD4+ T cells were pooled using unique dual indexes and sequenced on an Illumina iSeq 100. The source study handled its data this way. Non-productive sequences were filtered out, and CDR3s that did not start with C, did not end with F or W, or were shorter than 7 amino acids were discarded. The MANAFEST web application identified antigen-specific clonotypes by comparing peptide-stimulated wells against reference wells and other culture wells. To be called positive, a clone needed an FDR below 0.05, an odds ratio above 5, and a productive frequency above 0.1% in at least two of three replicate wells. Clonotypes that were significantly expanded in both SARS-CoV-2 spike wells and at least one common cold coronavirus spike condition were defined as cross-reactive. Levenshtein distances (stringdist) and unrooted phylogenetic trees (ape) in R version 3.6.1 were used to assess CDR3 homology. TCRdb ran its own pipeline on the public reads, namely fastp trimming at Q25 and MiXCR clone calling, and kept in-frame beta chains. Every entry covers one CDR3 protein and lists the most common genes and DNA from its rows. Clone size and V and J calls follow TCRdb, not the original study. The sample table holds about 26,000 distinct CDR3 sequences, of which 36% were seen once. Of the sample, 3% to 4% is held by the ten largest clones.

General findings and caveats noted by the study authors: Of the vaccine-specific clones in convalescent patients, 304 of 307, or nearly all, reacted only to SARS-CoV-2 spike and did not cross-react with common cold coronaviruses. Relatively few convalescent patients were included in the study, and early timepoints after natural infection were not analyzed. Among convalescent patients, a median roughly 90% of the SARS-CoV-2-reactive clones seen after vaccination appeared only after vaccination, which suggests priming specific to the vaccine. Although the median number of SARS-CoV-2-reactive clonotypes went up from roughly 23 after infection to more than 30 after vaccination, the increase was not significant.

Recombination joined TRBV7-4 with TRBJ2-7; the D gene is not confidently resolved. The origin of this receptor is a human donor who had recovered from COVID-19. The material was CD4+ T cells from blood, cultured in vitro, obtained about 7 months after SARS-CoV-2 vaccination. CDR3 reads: CASINSVGFSYEQYF. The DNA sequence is TGTGCCAGCATCAACTCAGTAGGCTTCTCCTACGAGCAGTACTTC. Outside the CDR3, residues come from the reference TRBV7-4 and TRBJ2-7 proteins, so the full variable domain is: GAGVSQSPRYKVAKRGRDVALRCDSISGHVTLYWYRQTLGQGSEVLTYSQSDAQRDKSGRPSGRFSAERPERSVSTLKIQRTEQGDSAVYLCASINSVGFSYEQYFGPGTRLTVT.